A single sample is the source of the 10 T cell receptor beta chains below, sequenced in a study of T cell changes during pregnancy in multiple sclerosis. This table comes from immunoSEQ multiplex PCR, and its TCRdb copy is limited to in-frame clones, with some not included. The sample has more than 50,000 clones; roughly 94% are singletons. The sample was CD8+ T cells from peripheral blood mononuclear cells, taken after pregnancy. The source of these receptors is a female donor with multiple sclerosis, enrolled in a pregnancy study.

This chain uses TRBV19 with TRBJ2-7; possible D gene TRBD2, 6 bases. With 8 bases removed from V and 0 bases from J, the gap between germline ends came to 14 bases. Germline V gene lookup returns CDR1 LNHDA and CDR2 SQIVND (reference sequence). This CDR3 contains 14 residues. CDR3 sequence reads: CASGPGTPSYEQYF. For the CDR3, the DNA is TGTGCCAGTGGACCCGGGACTCCCTCCTACGAGCAGTACTTC.

The sample holds one count of this clone. The genes are TRBV7-9 and TRBJ1-2, with TRBD1 matching 8 bases. The V segment lost 7 bases and the J segment 2 bases; nucleotides outside the gene matches: 15. The CDR3 consists of 17 residues. Germline CDR1 and CDR2: SEHNR and FQNEAQ (reference sequence). The CDR3 coding sequence is TGTGCCAGCATCCCTGATTCAGAGACAGGGGCCAACTATGGCTACACCTTC. It codes for CASIPDSETGANYGYTF.

J is TRBJ2-5 and V is TRBV7-9; D possibly corresponds to TRBD1 (6 bases). Germline-derived CDR1 and CDR2 are SEHNR and FQNEAQ (reference sequence). The CDR3 runs 14 residues. V lost 0 bases, J lost 4 bases, and 9 bases lay in between. In DNA form, the CDR3 reads TGTGCCAGCAGCTTAGCCCGGACAGCAGAGACCCAGTACTTC. Residues: CASSLARTAETQYF.

This rearrangement joins TRBV29-1 to TRBJ2-7; possible D gene TRBD2, 6 bases. The V and J ends lost 4 bases and 3 bases respectively, with 10 bases between them. CDR3 length equals 12 residues. CDR1 is SQVTM and CDR2 is ANQGSEA in the germline V gene. The CDR3 DNA reads as TGCAGCGTTGTGGGGCGGGACTACGAGCAGTACTTC. This codes for CSVVGRDYEQYF.

This chain joins TRBV4-1 and TRBJ2-7; 8 nucleotides agree with TRBD1. CDR3 length: 14 amino acids. Germline loops: CDR1 MGHRA, CDR2 YSYEKL. The ends lost 1 base at V and 7 bases at J; junction bases unmatched: 6. CDR3: CASSQAQGAREQYF. CDR3 DNA: TGCGCCAGCAGCCAAGCCCAGGGGGCGAGGGAGCAGTACTTC.

This chain uses TRBV27 with TRBJ2-5, with no clear D. The germline V gene has CDR1 MNHEY and CDR2 SMNVEV (reference sequence). The CDR3 spans 13 residues. Trimming shortened V by 6 bases and J by 1 base, and 9 bases separated the two germline ends. Here the CDR3 reads CASSPIFQETQYF. The CDR3 nucleotides are TGTGCCAGCAGCCCCATTTTCCAAGAGACCCAGTACTTC.

The rearrangement joins TRBV7-9 to TRBJ1-1; 8 nucleotides match TRBD1. CDR1 and CDR2 (germline): SEHNR, FQNEAQ (reference sequence). J gave up 4 bases and V 5 bases, and 3 bases lay outside the gene matches. This CDR3 comprises 13 residues. CDR3 region: CASSTTGATEAFF. Here the CDR3 DNA reads TGTGCCAGCAGCACGACAGGGGCCACTGAAGCTTTCTTT.

This clone was counted a few times. CDR3 amino acids: CAWSVTGMTEAFF. Here the CDR3 DNA reads TGTGCCTGGAGTGTGACAGGGATGACTGAAGCTTTCTTT. The chain joins TRBV30 to TRBJ1-1, with 7 nucleotides matching TRBD1. J gave up 5 bases and V 0 bases, and 3 bases lay outside the gene matches. Germline assignment: CDR1 GTSNPN and CDR2 SVGIG (reference sequence). This CDR3 contains 13 residues. The full variable domain, rest sourced from reference TRBV30 and TRBJ1-1, is SQTIHQWPATLVQPVGSPLSLECTVEGTSNPNLYWYRQAAGRGLQLLFYSVGIGQISSEVPQNLSASRPQDRQFILSSKKLLLSDSGFYLCAWSVTGMTEAFFGQGTRLTVV.

This chain links TRBV9 with TRBJ2-3, with TRBD2 matching over 8 bases. In germline, CDR1 is SGDLS, CDR2 YYNGEE. The junction had 4 bases not matched to a gene; V was cut back by 3 bases and J by 4 bases. The CDR3 is 14 amino acids. The CDR3 nucleotides are TGTGCCAGCAGCGAAGCGGGAGTGTCAGATACGCAGTATTTT. Protein: CASSEAGVSDTQYF.

This clone was detected only a few times. V usage is TRBV14 and J usage is TRBJ1-5; tentative D call: TRBD1 (6 bases). Germline V gives CDR1 SGHDN, CDR2 FVKESK. CDR3 length: 17 residues. The ends were cut back, 0 bases at V and 2 bases at J, with 14 bases in the middle. DNA of the CDR3: TGTGCCAGCAGCCAAGATGCAGGGGCGGATGGCAATCAGCCCCAGCATTTT. This sequence encodes CASSQDAGADGNQPQHF.